This entry describes one T cell receptor beta chain. Authors' processing steps: Reference gene primer amplification gave estimated nucleated cell counts. Measured with immunoSEQ multiplex PCR; TCRdb has only the in-frame clones, and not every one. V and J calls and clone size are those listed in that table; D and trimming were worked out from the DNA. Found here are over 65,000 clones, 75% to 90% of them singletons; the top ten hold 1.1%. The sample is drawn from a study of blood T cell repertoires in COVID-19. There are 14 residues in the CDR3. CDR1 is SGHRS, CDR2 YFSETQ, per germline. V shed 1 base, J shed 3 bases, and the junction held 3 bases outside the gene matches.

Sequencing was performed on peripheral blood. The receptor's source is a human donor in a cohort sampled during active COVID-19. This sequence joins TRBV5-1 and TRBJ2-7; 8 nucleotides agree with TRBD2. The CDR3, as DNA: TGCGCCAGCAGCTTGAGCGGGACTAGCTACGAGCAGTACTTC. Translating it yields CASSLSGTSYEQYF.